These T cell receptor beta chains were read from a single sample in a study of post-analysis software for immune sequencing data. One entry per CDR3 protein results from TCRdb running MiXCR on the PCR reads. This sample has roughly 800,000 distinct CDR3 sequences, with roughly 30% found just once. Sequencing was done on a sample of blood. The receptors stem from a girl aged 5-17 years with multiple sclerosis. CDR3s include the opening cysteine and the closing phenylalanine or tryptophan. The order of the fields is CDR3 protein, CDR3 DNA, D gene, clone size, J gene, CDR3 length, V gene. D genes are given only for firm matches. Some rows have no size entry. The others give once, few or many, or a class for an expanded clone.

cdr3_aa: CSTRQGRPYNEQFF; cdr3_nt: TGCAGCACTCGACAGGGGCGCCCCTACAATGAGCAGTTCTTC; d_call: TRBD1; clone_size: NA; j_call: TRBJ2-1; cdr3_length: 14; v_call: TRBV29-1
cdr3_aa: CASSPTRTSGTETQYF; cdr3_nt: TGTGCCAGCAGCCCCACCCGAACTAGCGGGACAGAGACCCAGTACTTC; d_call: TRBD2; clone_size: NA; j_call: TRBJ2-5; cdr3_length: 16; v_call: TRBV11-2
cdr3_aa: CASTLALSTEAFF; cdr3_nt: TGTGCCAGCACCTTAGCCTTATCCACTGAAGCTTTCTTT; d_call: NA; clone_size: NA; j_call: TRBJ1-1; cdr3_length: 13; v_call: TRBV12-3/TRBV12-4
cdr3_aa: CASSQEGRVETQYF; cdr3_nt: TGCGCCAGCAGCCAAGAGGGCAGGGTTGAGACCCAGTACTTC; d_call: NA; clone_size: many; j_call: TRBJ2-5; cdr3_length: 14; v_call: TRBV4-1
cdr3_aa: CSSRTSGGRQETQYF; cdr3_nt: TGCTCCAGCAGAACTAGCGGGGGTAGACAAGAGACCCAGTACTTC; d_call: TRBD2; clone_size: NA; j_call: TRBJ2-5; cdr3_length: 15; v_call: TRBV5-1
cdr3_aa: CSATQAGTSGDEQFF; cdr3_nt: TGCAGTGCCACCCAAGCCGGGACTAGTGGCGATGAGCAGTTCTTC; d_call: TRBD2; clone_size: NA; j_call: TRBJ2-1; cdr3_length: 15; v_call: TRBV20-1
cdr3_aa: CASSSNPDYYGYTF; cdr3_nt: TGTGCCAGCAGTTCGAACCCGGACTACTATGGCTACACCTTC; d_call: NA; clone_size: few; j_call: TRBJ1-2; cdr3_length: 14; v_call: TRBV12-3/TRBV12-4
cdr3_aa: CASRTTSGANVLTF; cdr3_nt: TGTGCCAGCAGGACTACCTCTGGGGCCAACGTCCTGACTTTC; d_call: NA; clone_size: NA; j_call: TRBJ2-6; cdr3_length: 14; v_call: TRBV6-2/TRBV6-3
cdr3_aa: CASSPWTREKDTQYF; cdr3_nt: TGTGCCAGCAGCCCCTGGACCCGGGAGAAAGATACGCAGTATTTT; d_call: NA; clone_size: NA; j_call: TRBJ2-3; cdr3_length: 15; v_call: TRBV7-8
cdr3_aa: CATQQGADYEQYF; cdr3_nt: TGTGCCACACAACAGGGGGCCGACTACGAGCAGTACTTC; d_call: TRBD1; clone_size: NA; j_call: TRBJ2-7; cdr3_length: 13; v_call: TRBV10-3
cdr3_aa: CASSTKQGINEQFF; cdr3_nt: TGTGCCAGTAGTACCAAACAGGGGATCAATGAGCAGTTCTTC; d_call: TRBD1; clone_size: NA; j_call: TRBJ2-1; cdr3_length: 14; v_call: TRBV19
cdr3_aa: CASSLVGTSGNEQFF; cdr3_nt: TGTGCCAGCAGTTTAGTTGGGACTAGCGGGAATGAGCAGTTCTTC; d_call: TRBD2; clone_size: NA; j_call: TRBJ2-1; cdr3_length: 15; v_call: TRBV28
cdr3_aa: CSVVPSGGAYNEQFF; cdr3_nt: TGCAGCGTTGTTCCTAGCGGGGGCGCCTACAATGAGCAGTTCTTC; d_call: TRBD2; clone_size: few; j_call: TRBJ2-1; cdr3_length: 15; v_call: TRBV29-1
cdr3_aa: CASSPGPRKNIQYF; cdr3_nt: TGTGCCAGCAGCCCGGGACCGAGAAAAAACATTCAGTACTTC; d_call: NA; clone_size: few; j_call: TRBJ2-4; cdr3_length: 14; v_call: TRBV12-3/TRBV12-4
cdr3_aa: CASSLLGQSLSYEQYF; cdr3_nt: TGCGCCAGCAGCTTGCTTGGACAGTCCCTCTCCTACGAGCAGTACTTC; d_call: NA; clone_size: NA; j_call: TRBJ2-7; cdr3_length: 16; v_call: TRBV5-1
cdr3_aa: CSALGTGRGEGYTF; cdr3_nt: TGCAGCGCCCTGGGAACGGGGCGGGGAGAAGGCTACACCTTC; d_call: NA; clone_size: few; j_call: TRBJ1-2; cdr3_length: 14; v_call: TRBV29-1
cdr3_aa: CASSPGMWSEAFF; cdr3_nt: TGTGCCAGCAGTCCGGGTATGTGGTCTGAAGCTTTCTTT; d_call: NA; clone_size: NA; j_call: TRBJ1-1; cdr3_length: 13; v_call: TRBV12-3/TRBV12-4
cdr3_aa: CASSFKNRGQGLYSNQPQHF; cdr3_nt: TGTGCCAGCAGTTTTAAAAATCGGGGACAGGGCCTTTATAGCAATCAGCCCCAGCATTTT; d_call: TRBD1; clone_size: NA; j_call: TRBJ1-5; cdr3_length: 20; v_call: TRBV28
cdr3_aa: CATSRKAGVPDTQYF; cdr3_nt: TGTGCCACCAGCAGGAAAGCGGGAGTCCCAGATACGCAGTATTTT; d_call: TRBD2; clone_size: few; j_call: TRBJ2-3; cdr3_length: 15; v_call: TRBV15
cdr3_aa: CASSFRGSETQYF; cdr3_nt: TGTGCCAGCAGCTTTCGGGGCTCGGAGACCCAGTACTTC; d_call: NA; clone_size: NA; j_call: TRBJ2-5; cdr3_length: 13; v_call: TRBV7-9
cdr3_aa: CGVPSPGGWYEQYF; cdr3_nt: TGCGGCGTCCCCTCACCGGGGGGTTGGTACGAGCAGTACTTC; d_call: TRBD2; clone_size: NA; j_call: TRBJ2-7; cdr3_length: 14; v_call: TRBV29-1
cdr3_aa: CATAEGLEQYF; cdr3_nt: TGTGCAACTGCGGAGGGGCTCGAGCAGTACTTC; d_call: NA; clone_size: NA; j_call: TRBJ2-7; cdr3_length: 11; v_call: TRBV28
cdr3_aa: CASSTWDSKSYEQYF; cdr3_nt: TGTGCCAGCAGCACCTGGGACAGTAAGTCCTACGAGCAGTACTTC; d_call: TRBD1; clone_size: few; j_call: TRBJ2-7; cdr3_length: 15; v_call: TRBV14
cdr3_aa: CASSLGLAGHEFF; cdr3_nt: TGTGCCAGCAGTTTAGGACTAGCGGGACACGAGTTCTTC; d_call: TRBD2; clone_size: NA; j_call: TRBJ2-1; cdr3_length: 13; v_call: TRBV28
cdr3_aa: CASSGLALTDTQYF; cdr3_nt: TGTGCCAGCAGTGGCTTGGCCCTCACAGATACGCAGTATTTT; d_call: NA; clone_size: NA; j_call: TRBJ2-3; cdr3_length: 14; v_call: TRBV2
cdr3_aa: CASSAKPHGLAGGGYNEQFF; cdr3_nt: TGTGCCAGCAGTGCAAAACCTCATGGACTAGCGGGAGGGGGATACAATGAGCAGTTCTTC; d_call: TRBD2; clone_size: NA; j_call: TRBJ2-1; cdr3_length: 20; v_call: TRBV6-4
cdr3_aa: CSAFPGYSNQPQHF; cdr3_nt: TGCAGTGCTTTTCCGGGTTATAGCAATCAGCCCCAGCATTTT; d_call: NA; clone_size: few; j_call: TRBJ1-5; cdr3_length: 14; v_call: TRBV20-1
cdr3_aa: CASSAGGSTDTQYF; cdr3_nt: TGTGCCAGCAGTGCTGGGGGTAGCACAGATACGCAGTATTTT; d_call: NA; clone_size: NA; j_call: TRBJ2-3; cdr3_length: 14; v_call: TRBV6-4
cdr3_aa: CASSLIRRADTQYF; cdr3_nt: TGTGCCAGCAGTTTAATCAGGAGGGCAGATACGCAGTATTTT; d_call: NA; clone_size: few; j_call: TRBJ2-3; cdr3_length: 14; v_call: TRBV6-2/TRBV6-3
cdr3_aa: CASSLVGGMNTDTQYF; cdr3_nt: TGTGCCAGCAGCTTGGTGGGGGGAATGAACACAGATACGCAGTATTTT; d_call: NA; clone_size: NA; j_call: TRBJ2-3; cdr3_length: 16; v_call: TRBV5-6
cdr3_aa: CASSGRTGHLNEQFF; cdr3_nt: TGTGCCAGCAGCGGCAGGACTGGACACCTCAATGAGCAGTTCTTC; d_call: NA; clone_size: few; j_call: TRBJ2-1; cdr3_length: 15; v_call: TRBV12-3/TRBV12-4
cdr3_aa: CSVAESFEAFF; cdr3_nt: TGCAGCGTTGCTGAGTCGTTTGAAGCTTTCTTT; d_call: NA; clone_size: once; j_call: TRBJ1-1; cdr3_length: 11; v_call: TRBV29-1
cdr3_aa: CASSQRGQGINTEAFF; cdr3_nt: TGTGCCAGCAGCCAAAGGGGACAGGGGATTAACACTGAAGCTTTCTTT; d_call: TRBD1; clone_size: NA; j_call: TRBJ1-1; cdr3_length: 16; v_call: TRBV5-1
cdr3_aa: CASSPGTVLTETQYF; cdr3_nt: TGTGCCAGCTCACCCGGGACAGTGCTCACTGAGACCCAGTACTTC; d_call: TRBD1; clone_size: few; j_call: TRBJ2-5; cdr3_length: 15; v_call: TRBV18
cdr3_aa: CASKVELVNYNEQFF; cdr3_nt: TGCGCCAGCAAAGTCGAGCTGGTGAACTACAATGAGCAGTTCTTC; d_call: NA; clone_size: NA; j_call: TRBJ2-1; cdr3_length: 15; v_call: TRBV5-1
cdr3_aa: CASSYSPGRLRQETQYF; cdr3_nt: TGTGCCAGCAGTTACTCTCCAGGGAGGCTCAGGCAAGAGACCCAGTACTTC; d_call: NA; clone_size: few; j_call: TRBJ2-5; cdr3_length: 17; v_call: TRBV6-6
cdr3_aa: CASSLPNPVDSNNQPQHF; cdr3_nt: TGTGCCAGCAGTTTACCTAATCCCGTGGACAGCAACAATCAGCCCCAGCATTTT; d_call: NA; clone_size: NA; j_call: TRBJ1-5; cdr3_length: 18; v_call: TRBV28
cdr3_aa: CASSSRMGHEQFF; cdr3_nt: TGTGCCAGCAGCTCCCGAATGGGTCATGAGCAGTTCTTC; d_call: NA; clone_size: few; j_call: TRBJ2-1; cdr3_length: 13; v_call: TRBV13
cdr3_aa: CASSPPGRREQTQYF; cdr3_nt: TGTGCCAGCTCCCCTCCGGGACGCCGGGAACAGACCCAGTACTTC; d_call: NA; clone_size: NA; j_call: TRBJ2-5; cdr3_length: 15; v_call: TRBV28
cdr3_aa: CASSSRDIVGYSEMFF; cdr3_nt: TGTGCCAGCAGCAGCCGGGACATCGTAGGTTATTCAGAGATGTTTTTT; d_call: NA; clone_size: NA; j_call: TRBJ1-4; cdr3_length: 16; v_call: TRBV21-1
cdr3_aa: CAISETGTGTYGYTF; cdr3_nt: TGTGCCATCAGTGAGACCGGGACAGGGACCTATGGCTACACCTTC; d_call: TRBD1; clone_size: NA; j_call: TRBJ1-2; cdr3_length: 15; v_call: TRBV10-3
cdr3_aa: CASSFPQRDFRNEQFF; cdr3_nt: TGTGCCAGCAGTTTCCCCCAAAGGGACTTCCGCAATGAGCAGTTCTTC; d_call: NA; clone_size: NA; j_call: TRBJ2-1; cdr3_length: 16; v_call: TRBV28
cdr3_aa: CSASPDRGWNTGELFF; cdr3_nt: TGCAGTGCTAGCCCGGACAGGGGGTGGAACACCGGGGAGCTGTTTTTT; d_call: TRBD1; clone_size: NA; j_call: TRBJ2-2; cdr3_length: 16; v_call: TRBV20-1
cdr3_aa: CASSPRPPDSTDTQYF; cdr3_nt: TGTGCCAGCAGTCCACGCCCCCCTGATTCCACAGATACGCAGTATTTT; d_call: NA; clone_size: NA; j_call: TRBJ2-3; cdr3_length: 16; v_call: TRBV27
cdr3_aa: CASSFYTNYTF; cdr3_nt: TGTGCCAGCAGCTTCTACACCAACTACACCTTC; d_call: NA; clone_size: few; j_call: TRBJ1-2; cdr3_length: 11; v_call: TRBV7-9
cdr3_aa: CSASLPGQVNEKLFF; cdr3_nt: TGCAGTGCTAGCTTACCTGGACAGGTTAATGAAAAACTGTTTTTT; d_call: TRBD1; clone_size: few; j_call: TRBJ1-4; cdr3_length: 15; v_call: TRBV20-1
cdr3_aa: CASSLDGRGGQETQYF; cdr3_nt: TGTGCCAGCAGCTTAGATGGCCGCGGGGGTCAAGAGACCCAGTACTTC; d_call: TRBD2; clone_size: few; j_call: TRBJ2-5; cdr3_length: 16; v_call: TRBV11-3
cdr3_aa: CASSPSRLAGSYNEQFF; cdr3_nt: TGTGCCAGTAGCCCCTCGCGGCTAGCGGGAAGCTACAATGAGCAGTTCTTC; d_call: TRBD2; clone_size: few; j_call: TRBJ2-1; cdr3_length: 17; v_call: TRBV19
cdr3_aa: CASSPQGAANYGYTF; cdr3_nt: TGTGCCAGCTCACCACAGGGCGCGGCTAACTATGGCTACACCTTC; d_call: NA; clone_size: NA; j_call: TRBJ1-2; cdr3_length: 15; v_call: TRBV18
cdr3_aa: CASSPTGWRGYGYTF; cdr3_nt: TGTGCCAGCAGTCCTACAGGGTGGCGCGGCTATGGCTACACCTTC; d_call: NA; clone_size: NA; j_call: TRBJ1-2; cdr3_length: 15; v_call: TRBV6-6
cdr3_aa: CASSPMSKGVTQYF; cdr3_nt: TGTGCCAGCAGCCCCATGAGTAAGGGGGTGACCCAGTACTTC; d_call: NA; clone_size: NA; j_call: TRBJ2-5; cdr3_length: 14; v_call: TRBV3-1